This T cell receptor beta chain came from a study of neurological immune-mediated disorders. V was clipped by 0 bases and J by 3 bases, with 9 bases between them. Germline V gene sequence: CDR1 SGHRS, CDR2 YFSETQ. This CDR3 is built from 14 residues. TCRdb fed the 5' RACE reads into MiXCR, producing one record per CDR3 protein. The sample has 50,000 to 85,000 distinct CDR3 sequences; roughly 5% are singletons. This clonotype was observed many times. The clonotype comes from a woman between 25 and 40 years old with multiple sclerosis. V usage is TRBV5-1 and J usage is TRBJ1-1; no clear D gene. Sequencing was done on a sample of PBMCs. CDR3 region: CASSLGEAYTEAFF. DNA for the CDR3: TGCGCCAGCAGCTTGGGAGAGGCCTACACTGAAGCTTTCTTT.